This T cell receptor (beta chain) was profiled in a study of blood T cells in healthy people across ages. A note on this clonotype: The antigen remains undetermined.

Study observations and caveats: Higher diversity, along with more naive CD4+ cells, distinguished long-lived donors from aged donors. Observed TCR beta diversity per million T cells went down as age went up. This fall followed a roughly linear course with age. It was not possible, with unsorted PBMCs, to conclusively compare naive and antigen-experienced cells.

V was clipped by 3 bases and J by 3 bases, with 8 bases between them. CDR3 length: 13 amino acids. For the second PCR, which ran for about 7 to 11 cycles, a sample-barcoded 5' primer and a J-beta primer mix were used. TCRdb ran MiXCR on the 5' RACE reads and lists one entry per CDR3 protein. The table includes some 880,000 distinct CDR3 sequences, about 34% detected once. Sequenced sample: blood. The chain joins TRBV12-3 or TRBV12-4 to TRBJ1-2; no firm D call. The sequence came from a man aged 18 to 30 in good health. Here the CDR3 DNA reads TGTGCCAGCAGTTTTGCGGGCTACTATGGCTACACCTTC. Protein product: CASSFAGYYGYTF.